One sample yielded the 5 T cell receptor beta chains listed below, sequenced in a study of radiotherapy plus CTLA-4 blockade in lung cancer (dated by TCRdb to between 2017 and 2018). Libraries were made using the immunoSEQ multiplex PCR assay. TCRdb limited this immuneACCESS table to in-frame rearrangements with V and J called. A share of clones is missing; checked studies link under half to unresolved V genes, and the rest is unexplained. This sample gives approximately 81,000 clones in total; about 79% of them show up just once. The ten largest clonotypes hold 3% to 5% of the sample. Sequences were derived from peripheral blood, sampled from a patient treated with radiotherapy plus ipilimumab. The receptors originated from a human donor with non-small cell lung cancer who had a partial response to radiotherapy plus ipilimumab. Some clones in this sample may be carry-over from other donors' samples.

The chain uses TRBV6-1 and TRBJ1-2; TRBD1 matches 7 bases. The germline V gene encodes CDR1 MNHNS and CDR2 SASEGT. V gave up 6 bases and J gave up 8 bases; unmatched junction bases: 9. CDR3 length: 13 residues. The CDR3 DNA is TGTGCCAGCAGCTCCCGACAGGGACAGGGCTACACCTTC. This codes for CASSSRQGQGYTF.

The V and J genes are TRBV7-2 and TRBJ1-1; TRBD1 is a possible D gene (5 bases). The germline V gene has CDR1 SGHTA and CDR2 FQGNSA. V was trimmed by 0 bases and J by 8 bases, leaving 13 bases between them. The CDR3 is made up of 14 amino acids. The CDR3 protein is CASSLARDSYEAFF. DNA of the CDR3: TGTGCCAGCAGCTTAGCACGGGACTCCTACGAAGCTTTCTTT.

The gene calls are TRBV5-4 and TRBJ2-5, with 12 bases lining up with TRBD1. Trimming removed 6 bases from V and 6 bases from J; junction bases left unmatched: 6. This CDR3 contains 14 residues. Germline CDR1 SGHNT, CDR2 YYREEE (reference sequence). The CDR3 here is CASTGTGGLKTQYF. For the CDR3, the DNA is TGTGCCAGCACCGGGACAGGGGGCTTGAAGACCCAGTACTTC.

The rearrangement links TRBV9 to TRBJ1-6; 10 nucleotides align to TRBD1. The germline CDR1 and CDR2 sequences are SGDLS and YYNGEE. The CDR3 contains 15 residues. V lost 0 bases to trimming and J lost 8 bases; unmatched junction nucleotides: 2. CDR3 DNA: TGTGCCAGCAGCGTAGTTGGGACAGGGGATTCACCCCTCCACTTT. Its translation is CASSVVGTGDSPLHF. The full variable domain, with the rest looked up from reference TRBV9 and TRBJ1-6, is DSGVTQTPKHLITATGQRVTLRCSPRSGDLSVYWYQQSLDQGLQFLIQYYNGEERAKGNILERFSAQQFPDLHSELNLSSLELGDSALYFCASSVVGTGDSPLHFGNGTRLTVT.

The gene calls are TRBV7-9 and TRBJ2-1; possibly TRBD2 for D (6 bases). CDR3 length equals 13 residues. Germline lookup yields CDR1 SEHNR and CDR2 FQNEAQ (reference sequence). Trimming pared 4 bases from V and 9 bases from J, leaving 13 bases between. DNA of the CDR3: TGTGCCAGCAGCTGGGGGGTGGGGAGTGAGCAGTTCTTC. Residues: CASSWGVGSEQFF.